Listed below are T cell receptor beta chains from one sample, sequenced in a study of OX40 agonist ivuxolimab in advanced cancers. Profiled with immunoSEQ multiplex PCR; TCRdb holds only in-frame clones, not every one. This table holds fewer than 75,000 clones, 88% found once. Sequencing used CD4+ or CD8+ T cells sorted from blood, obtained in a trial of the OX40 agonist ivuxolimab. All receptors derive from an adult with an advanced solid tumor such as melanoma, head and neck, liver or kidney cancer. Both conserved end residues are part of each CDR3. A D gene is named only where the DNA matches it firmly. Size values are once, few and many counts, or a class for expanded clones, and some rows have none.

J: TRBJ1-2
D: .
size: .
V: TRBV28
CDR3: CASSPELKGASGGYTF
DNA: TGTGCCAGCAGTCCGGAACTGAAAGGGGCGTCGGGCGGCTACACCTTC

J: TRBJ2-3
D: TRBD1
size: .
V: TRBV19
CDR3: CASSIDRQGDTQYF
DNA: TGTGCCAGTAGTATAGATCGACAGGGAGATACGCAGTATTTT

J: TRBJ2-2
D: .
size: .
V: TRBV5-6
CDR3: CASSAEGFGVWTGELFF
DNA: TGTGCCAGCAGCGCCGAAGGGTTCGGAGTATGGACCGGGGAGCTGTTTTTT

J: TRBJ1-6
D: .
size: .
V: TRBV27
CDR3: CASSALNSPLHF
DNA: TGTGCCAGCAGTGCTCTGAATTCACCCCTCCACTTT

J: TRBJ2-7
D: TRBD2
size: .
V: TRBV7-8
CDR3: CASSPIAGASGRYEQYF
DNA: TGTGCCAGCAGCCCCATAGCGGGGGCTAGCGGGAGGTACGAGCAGTACTTC

J: TRBJ2-5
D: .
size: .
V: TRBV5-1
CDR3: CASSLGAGGKETQYF
DNA: TGCGCCAGCAGCTTGGGGGCGGGTGGGAAAGAGACCCAGTACTTC

J: TRBJ1-4
D: TRBD1
size: .
V: TRBV4-2
CDR3: CASSQDLGQGNEKLFF
DNA: TGTGCCAGCAGCCAAGATTTGGGACAGGGTAATGAAAAACTGTTTTTT

J: TRBJ2-7
D: .
size: .
V: TRBV2
CDR3: CASSQEGGGSYEQYF
DNA: TGTGCCAGCAGTCAAGAAGGGGGGGGCTCCTACGAGCAGTACTTC

J: TRBJ2-5
D: TRBD1
size: .
V: TRBV6-1
CDR3: CASSEGFGQGLVQYF
DNA: TGTGCCAGCAGTGAAGGTTTCGGACAGGGACTGGTCCAGTACTTC

J: TRBJ2-1
D: TRBD2
size: .
V: TRBV7-2
CDR3: CASSPGTSADEQFF
DNA: TGTGCCAGCAGCCCCGGGACTAGCGCCGATGAGCAGTTCTTC

J: TRBJ2-6
D: .
size: .
V: TRBV28
CDR3: CATVPIRTGANVLTF
DNA: TGTGCCACCGTCCCTATAAGAACTGGGGCCAACGTCCTGACTTTC

J: TRBJ2-3
D: .
size: once
V: TRBV5-1
CDR3: CASSLDSRRPTDTQYF
DNA: TGCGCCAGCAGCTTGGATTCTCGGAGACCCACAGATACGCAGTATTTT

J: TRBJ2-1
D: .
size: .
V: TRBV19
CDR3: CASSMDYYNEQFF
DNA: TGTGCCAGTAGTATGGATTACTACAATGAGCAGTTCTTC

J: TRBJ2-5
D: .
size: .
V: TRBV29-1
CDR3: CSGNREETQYF
DNA: TGCAGCGGGAACAGGGAAGAGACCCAGTACTTC

J: TRBJ1-1
D: .
size: few
V: TRBV14
CDR3: CASSLLGRDTEAFF
DNA: TGTGCCAGCAGCCTGCTAGGACGGGACACTGAAGCTTTCTTT

J: TRBJ2-1
D: TRBD2
size: few
V: TRBV27
CDR3: CASSPLRLAGSSYNEQFF
DNA: TGTGCCAGCAGTCCCCTAAGACTAGCGGGAAGCTCCTACAATGAGCAGTTCTTC

J: TRBJ2-7
D: .
size: .
V: TRBV20-1
CDR3: CSASNYEQYF
DNA: TGCAGTGCTAGTAACTACGAGCAGTACTTC

J: TRBJ2-7
D: TRBD2
size: .
V: TRBV28
CDR3: CASSPPGTNPYEQYF
DNA: TGTGCCAGCAGCCCTCCTGGGACTAACCCCTACGAGCAGTACTTC

J: TRBJ1-2
D: .
size: .
V: TRBV6-1
CDR3: CASSEVWGYYGYTF
DNA: TGTGCCAGCAGTGAAGTATGGGGTTACTATGGCTACACCTTC

J: TRBJ2-2
D: .
size: .
V: TRBV18
CDR3: CASSPAGRTGELFF
DNA: TGTGCCAGCTCACCGGCAGGTCGCACCGGGGAGCTGTTTTTT

J: TRBJ2-2
D: .
size: .
V: TRBV5-4
CDR3: CASSLDQRNTGELFF
DNA: TGTGCCAGCAGCTTGGATCAGAGGAACACCGGGGAGCTGTTTTTT

J: TRBJ2-1
D: TRBD1
size: few
V: TRBV6-4
CDR3: CATKGDSYYNEQFF
DNA: TGTGCCACTAAAGGGGACAGCTACTACAATGAGCAGTTCTTC

J: TRBJ1-1
D: TRBD1
size: .
V: TRBV18
CDR3: CASSPPGTQGAGTEAFF
DNA: TGTGCCAGCTCACCACCGGGGACACAGGGGGCGGGTACTGAAGCTTTCTTT

J: TRBJ1-1
D: .
size: .
V: TRBV7-2
CDR3: CASSPARWGGRYTEAFF
DNA: TGTGCCAGCAGCCCCGCGCGCTGGGGGGGTAGATACACTGAAGCTTTCTTT

J: TRBJ2-5
D: TRBD1
size: .
V: TRBV5-1
CDR3: CASSLDGQGFQETQYF
DNA: TGCGCCAGCAGCTTGGATGGACAGGGCTTCCAAGAGACCCAGTACTTC

J: TRBJ1-5
D: .
size: .
V: TRBV5-1
CDR3: CASSLGEPHQPQHF
DNA: TGCGCCAGCAGCTTGGGAGAGCCCCATCAGCCCCAGCATTTT

J: TRBJ2-5
D: TRBD1
size: .
V: TRBV10-2
CDR3: CASSLGTEQETQYF
DNA: TGCGCCAGCAGCCTCGGGACAGAACAAGAGACCCAGTACTTC

J: TRBJ2-5
D: .
size: .
V: TRBV9
CDR3: CASSGSPGETQYF
DNA: TGTGCCAGCAGCGGTAGCCCGGGGGAGACCCAGTACTTC

J: TRBJ1-4
D: .
size: .
V: TRBV20-1
CDR3: CSAPRDEKLFF
DNA: TGCAGTGCTCCAAGAGATGAAAAACTGTTTTTT

J: TRBJ2-3
D: .
size: .
V: TRBV7-6
CDR3: CASSPPGGGTDTQYF
DNA: TGTGCCAGCAGCCCCCCTGGCGGGGGCACAGATACGCAGTATTTT

J: TRBJ2-1
D: .
size: .
V: TRBV2
CDR3: CASSYGWSEQFF
DNA: TGTGCCAGCAGTTACGGGTGGAGTGAGCAGTTCTTC

J: TRBJ2-5
D: TRBD2
size: .
V: TRBV7-3
CDR3: CASSSYPTGLAGGETQYF
DNA: TGTGCCAGCAGCTCCTACCCCACGGGACTAGCGGGAGGAGAGACCCAGTACTTC

J: TRBJ2-5
D: TRBD2
size: .
V: TRBV29-1
CDR3: CSVETSGMSQETQYF
DNA: TGCAGCGTTGAAACTAGCGGGATGTCCCAAGAGACCCAGTACTTC

J: TRBJ1-3
D: .
size: .
V: TRBV28
CDR3: CASIYSRGRNTIYF
DNA: TGTGCCAGCATCTACTCCCGAGGGAGGAACACCATATATTTT

J: TRBJ2-1
D: TRBD2
size: .
V: TRBV20-1
CDR3: CSPGGEQFF
DNA: TGCAGTCCCGGGGGGGAGCAGTTCTTC

J: TRBJ1-4
D: .
size: .
V: TRBV10-1
CDR3: CASSESTGVTTSNPGKLFF
DNA: TGCGCCAGCAGTGAGTCGACTGGGGTGACGACCTCCAACCCTGGAAAACTGTTTTTT

J: TRBJ1-3
D: TRBD1
size: .
V: TRBV30
CDR3: CAWSVYTGAGNTIYF
DNA: TGTGCCTGGAGTGTTTATACAGGGGCAGGAAACACCATATATTTT

J: TRBJ1-1
D: TRBD1
size: .
V: TRBV18
CDR3: CASSPPGTGLRAFF
DNA: TGTGCCAGCTCACCACCTGGGACAGGCCTAAGGGCTTTCTTT

J: TRBJ1-4
D: TRBD1
size: .
V: TRBV18
CDR3: CASSDRDRWEKLFF
DNA: TGTGCCAGCTCAGACCGGGACAGATGGGAAAAACTGTTTTTT

J: TRBJ1-5
D: TRBD1
size: .
V: TRBV6-1
CDR3: CASRGGDSSNQPQHF
DNA: TGTGCCAGCAGAGGGGGCGACAGCTCAAATCAGCCCCAGCATTTT

J: TRBJ2-1
D: .
size: .
V: TRBV4-1
CDR3: CASSQGPFRAPEQFF
DNA: TGCGCCAGCAGCCAAGGCCCTTTCCGAGCCCCTGAGCAGTTCTTC

J: TRBJ1-2
D: .
size: .
V: TRBV5-6
CDR3: CASNRGNYGYTF
DNA: TGTGCCAGCAATCGGGGGAACTATGGCTACACCTTC

J: TRBJ1-1
D: .
size: once
V: TRBV6-6
CDR3: CASSYSENTEAFF
DNA: TGTGCCAGCAGTTACTCGGAGAACACTGAAGCTTTCTTT

J: TRBJ2-5
D: TRBD2
size: .
V: TRBV19
CDR3: CASSTLGRGQETQYF
DNA: TGTGCCAGTAGTACCCTCGGGCGGGGGCAAGAGACCCAGTACTTC

J: TRBJ1-6
D: .
size: .
V: TRBV18
CDR3: CASSPDRYSPLHF
DNA: TGTGCCAGCTCACCAGATCGATATTCACCCCTCCACTTT